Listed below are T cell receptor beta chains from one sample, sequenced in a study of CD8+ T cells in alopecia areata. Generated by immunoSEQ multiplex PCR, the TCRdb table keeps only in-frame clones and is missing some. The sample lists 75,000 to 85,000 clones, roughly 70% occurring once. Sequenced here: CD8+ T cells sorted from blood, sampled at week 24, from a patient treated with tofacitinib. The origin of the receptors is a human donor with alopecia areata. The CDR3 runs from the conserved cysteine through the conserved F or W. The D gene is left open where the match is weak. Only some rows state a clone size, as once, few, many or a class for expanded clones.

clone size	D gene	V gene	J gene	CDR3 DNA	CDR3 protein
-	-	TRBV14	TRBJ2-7	TGTGCCAGCAGCCAAGCTGTCGTCCACGAGCAGTACTTC	CASSQAVVHEQYF
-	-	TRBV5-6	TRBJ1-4	TGTGCCAGCAGCTTGAGTAGGGCCATTGAAAAACTGTTTTTT	CASSLSRAIEKLFF
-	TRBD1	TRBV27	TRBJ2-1	TGTGCCAGCAGTTCCCCGGACAGGGGATGGTACAATGAGCAGTTCTTC	CASSSPDRGWYNEQFF
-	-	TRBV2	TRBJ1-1	TGTGCCAGCAGTGAAGGTCCCAAGGGTGAAGCTTTCTTT	CASSEGPKGEAFF
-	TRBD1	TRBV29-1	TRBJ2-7	TGCAGCGTCGGACAGGGGGATTACGAGCAGTACTTC	CSVGQGDYEQYF
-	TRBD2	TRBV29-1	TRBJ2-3	TGCAGCGTTGAAGATCCCGTTGGCGGGGGGGCCGCAGATACGCAGTATTTT	CSVEDPVGGGAADTQYF
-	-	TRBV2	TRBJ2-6	TGTGCCAGCGGGACTGGGGCCAACGTCCTGACTTTC	CASGTGANVLTF
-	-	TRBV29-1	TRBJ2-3	TGCAGCGTTGAAGGCCGCTCCACGGGGCCTTCGCAGTATTTT	CSVEGRSTGPSQYF
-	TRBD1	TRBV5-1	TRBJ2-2	TGCGCCAGCAGTATGCCAGGGGGTGACACCGGGGAGCTGTTTTTT	CASSMPGGDTGELFF
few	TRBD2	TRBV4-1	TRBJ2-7	TGCGCCAGCAGCCAACTCGGACTAGTGGGCTACGAGCAGTACTTC	CASSQLGLVGYEQYF
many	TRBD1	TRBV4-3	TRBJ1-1	TGCGCCAGCAGCCCCCAACACAGGGGCACTGAAGCTTTCTTT	CASSPQHRGTEAFF
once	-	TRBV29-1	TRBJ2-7	TGCAGCGTCGGGTCGCCCAGCTTATCCGACGAGCAGTACTTC	CSVGSPSLSDEQYF
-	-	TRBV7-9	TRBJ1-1	TGTGCCAGCAGCTTTGGGACGGTTGAAGCTTTCTTT	CASSFGTVEAFF
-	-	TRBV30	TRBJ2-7	TGTGCCTGGAGTGGACAAACCTACGAGCAGTACTTC	CAWSGQTYEQYF
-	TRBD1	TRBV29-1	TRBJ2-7	TGCAGCGGGACCCAGGGGGACTACGAGCAGTACTTC	CSGTQGDYEQYF
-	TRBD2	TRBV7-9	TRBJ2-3	TGTGCCAGCAGCTACTCCACGCCGGTAGCGGGGGCTACAGATACGCAGTATTTT	CASSYSTPVAGATDTQYF
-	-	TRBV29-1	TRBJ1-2	TGCAGCGTTGACCCCGCCGGGGTCTATGGCTACACCTTC	CSVDPAGVYGYTF
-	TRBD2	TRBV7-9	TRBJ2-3	TGTGCCAGCAGCTCCTCTAGCGGGGGCAGCACAGATACGCAGTATTTT	CASSSSSGGSTDTQYF